Below, 25 T cell receptor beta chains from the same sample are listed, as sequenced in a study of blood T cell repertoires in COVID-19. Sequenced by immunoSEQ multiplex PCR; TCRdb stores in-frame clones only, minus some. This sample has fewer than 200,000 clones, with 86% found just once. The material sequenced was peripheral blood. The receptors here all came from a man aged 50-59 years with active or convalescent COVID-19.

CDR3 sequence reads: CASSFGTGPGGTQYF. In nucleotides, the CDR3 is TGTGCCAGCAGCTTTGGGACAGGGCCGGGGGGTACGCAGTATTTT. The V call is TRBV5-5, the J call TRBJ2-3; 9 bases fit TRBD1. CDR1 and CDR2 from the germline V gene are SGHKS and YYEKEE (reference sequence). The ends lost 2 bases at V and 8 bases at J; junction bases unmatched: 9. This CDR3 has 15 amino acids.

CDR3 sequence (DNA): TGTGCCAGCAGCGTAGTAGCGGGAGAACAATACGAGCAGTACTTC. As protein: CASSVVAGEQYEQYF. The rearrangement links TRBV9 to TRBJ2-7, with 9 positions matching TRBD2. The CDR3 is made up of 15 amino acids. Per the germline V gene, CDR1 is SGDLS and CDR2 is YYNGEE. With 0 bases clipped from V and 4 bases from J, the junction kept 5 bases outside the gene matches.

The chain carries TRBV9 and TRBJ2-7, with 7 nucleotides matching TRBD1. The CDR3 totals 14 residues. V was pared by 3 bases and J by 0 bases, with 3 bases of the junction left unmatched. CDR1 and CDR2 from the germline V gene are SGDLS and YYNGEE. This CDR3 reads CASSGTGHSYEQYF. The CDR3 DNA follows: TGTGCCAGCAGCGGGACAGGCCACTCCTACGAGCAGTACTTC.

This chain uses TRBV9 with TRBJ2-2; D not resolved. CDR3 length: 15 amino acids. In germline, CDR1 is SGDLS, CDR2 YYNGEE. V was shortened by 3 bases and J by 6 bases, with 15 bases between the two germline ends. CDR3 coding DNA: TGTGCCAGCAGCGCTCCTAAGATGGCGGCCGGGGAGCTGTTTTTT. Translating gives CASSAPKMAAGELFF. The whole variable domain, filled in from reference TRBV9 and TRBJ2-2, reads DSGVTQTPKHLITATGQRVTLRCSPRSGDLSVYWYQQSLDQGLQFLIQYYNGEERAKGNILERFSAQQFPDLHSELNLSSLELGDSALYFCASSAPKMAAGELFFGEGSRLTVL.

The rearrangement uses TRBV7-3 and TRBJ2-5; 13 bases are shared with TRBD2. This CDR3 contains 18 residues. Unmatched junction bases numbered 14, after V lost 5 bases and J lost 5 bases. Germline values: CDR1 SGHTA, CDR2 FQGTGA. The DNA of the CDR3 is TGTGCCAGCAGCCCAAAACCCAGGACTAGCGGGAGTGTGGAGACCCAGTACTTC. Encoded protein: CASSPKPRTSGSVETQYF.

The chain employs TRBV6-2 or TRBV6-3 and TRBJ2-7; 10 bases match TRBD2. Per germline, CDR1 MNHEY and CDR2 SVGEGT. The V and J ends lost 2 bases and 11 bases, in that order; junction bases with no gene match: 9. This CDR3 comprises 14 residues. The CDR3 DNA sequence: TGTGCCAGCAGTTACGGTCCTAGCGGGGGACTGAAGTACTTC. Residues: CASSYGPSGGLKYF.

For the CDR3, the DNA is TGTGCCAGCAGGGGACAGGGATTATCTCAGCCCCAGCATTTT. This codes for CASRGQGLSQPQHF. V is TRBV6-5 and J is TRBJ1-5, with 9 bases lining up with TRBD1. After removal of 6 bases from V and 6 bases from J, the junction contained 6 bases not matched to a gene. This CDR3 region has 14 residues. Germline lookup yields CDR1 MNHEY and CDR2 SVGAGI.

V and J are TRBV7-9 and TRBJ2-5; D perhaps matches TRBD2 (6 bases). Germline V gives CDR1 SEHNR, CDR2 FQNEAQ (reference sequence). CDR3 length: 17 residues. Trimming left V 5 bases short and J 0 bases short, with 19 bases between. CDR3 sequence: CASSVGTSSPYQETQYF. The CDR3 DNA is TGTGCCAGCAGCGTAGGTACTAGCTCTCCGTACCAAGAGACCCAGTACTTC. The full variable domain, rest sourced from reference TRBV7-9 and TRBJ2-5, is DTGVSQNPRHKITKRGQNVTFRCDPISEHNRLYWYRQTLGQGPEFLTYFQNEAQLEKSRLLSDRFSAERPKGSFSTLEIQRTEQGDSAMYLCASSVGTSSPYQETQYFGPGTRLLVL.

The chain has TRBV19 and TRBJ1-1, with D maybe TRBD1 (5 bases). Trimming removed 2 bases from V and 5 bases from J, with 15 bases in between. In germline, CDR1 is LNHDA, CDR2 SQIVND (reference sequence). The CDR3 covers 15 residues. The CDR3 loop reads CASSIRQGAGTEAFF. CDR3 DNA: TGTGCCAGTAGTATAAGGCAGGGCGCGGGGACTGAAGCTTTCTTT. Filled out from reference TRBV19 and TRBJ1-1, the complete variable domain reads DGGITQSPKYLFRKEGQNVTLSCEQNLNHDAMYWYRQDPGQGLRLIYYSQIVNDFQKGDIAEGYSVSREKKESFPLTVTSAQKNPTAFYLCASSIRQGAGTEAFFGQGTRLTVV.

This rearrangement joins TRBV6-5 to TRBJ2-1; 8 nucleotides agree with TRBD1. The CDR3 is 14 amino acids. The germline V gene encodes CDR1 MNHEY and CDR2 SVGAGI. V lost 6 bases and J lost 8; bases outside the gene matches: 9. CDR3: CASRVTGQGYEQFF. The CDR3 DNA reads TGTGCCAGCAGGGTCACTGGACAGGGTTATGAGCAGTTCTTC.

The chain couples TRBV12-3 or TRBV12-4 to TRBJ2-3; D may be TRBD1 (6 bases). The CDR3 length is 12 residues. V lost 6 bases and J lost 4, with 8 bases in between. The CDR3 coding sequence is TGTGCCAGCAGCCACAGGGCAGATACGCAGTATTTT. This codes for CASSHRADTQYF.

In its sample, this clone was seen once. This chain uses TRBV28 with TRBJ1-1, with a tentative D call TRBD1 (6 bases). The V end lost 2 bases, the J end lost 0 bases, and 13 bases lay between the germline ends. The germline V gene has CDR1 MDHEN and CDR2 SYDVKM. This CDR3 comprises 16 residues. The CDR3 DNA is TGTGCCAGCAGTTTAAGGTCAGGGGCTCTGAACACTGAAGCTTTCTTT. Translating it yields CASSLRSGALNTEAFF.

In this sample, this clone turned up a few times. This rearrangement joins TRBV28 to TRBJ1-5; 9 bases align to TRBD1. From germline, CDR1 is MDHEN and CDR2 SYDVKM. The CDR3 totals 16 residues. J lost 6 bases, V lost 5 bases, and 11 bases had no gene match. CDR3 protein: CASSRVRTGDGQPQHF. The CDR3 nucleotides are TGTGCCAGCAGTAGAGTAAGGACAGGGGATGGTCAGCCCCAGCATTTT. Based on the CDR3 plus reference TRBV28 and TRBJ1-5, the full variable domain is DVKVTQSSRYLVKRTGEKVFLECVQDMDHENMFWYRQDPGLGLRLIYFSYDVKMKEKGDIPEGYSVSREKKERFSLILESASTNQTSMYLCASSRVRTGDGQPQHFGDGTRLSIL.

This clone was detected once. The chain joins TRBV29-1 to TRBJ1-4, with 10 bases fitting TRBD1. Germline CDR1 SQVTM, CDR2 ANQGSEA. The V segment lost 7 bases and the J segment 6 bases; nucleotides outside the gene matches: 5. This CDR3 is built from 13 residues. The CDR3 is CSGSTGGDEKLFF. The CDR3, as DNA: TGCAGCGGGTCGACAGGGGGCGATGAAAAACTGTTTTTT.

This chain joins TRBV23-1 and TRBJ1-1; TRBD1 matches 8 bases. TRBV23-1 qualifies as an ORF whose function is uncertain. The CDR3 length is 15 residues. The junction had 5 bases not matched to a gene; V was cut back by 0 bases and J by 5 bases. The CDR3 region has the DNA TGCGCCAGCAGTCAATCAACAGGGGGATTGACTGAAGCTTTCTTT. It specifies CASSQSTGGLTEAFF.

The chain joins TRBV6-5 to TRBJ1-5; D uncertain. Germline loops: CDR1 MNHEY, CDR2 SVGAGI. This CDR3 is built from 13 residues. Trimming shortened V by 7 bases and J by 2 bases, and 9 bases separated the two germline ends. In nucleotides, the CDR3 is TGTGCCAGCATAGCGGTTCGCAATCAGCCCCAGCATTTT. Its translation is CASIAVRNQPQHF.

V usage is TRBV3-1 (or the pseudogene TRBV3-2) and J usage is TRBJ1-5, with 10 bases fitting TRBD1. The CDR3 totals 13 residues. Germline-derived CDR1 and CDR2 are LGHDT and YNNKEL (reference sequence). Unmatched junction bases numbered 1, after V lost 8 bases and J lost 3 bases. The CDR3 is CASGQGDNQPQHF. CDR3 nucleotides: TGTGCCAGCGGACAGGGGGACAATCAGCCCCAGCATTTT.

This chain uses TRBV28 with TRBJ2-2; tentatively, D is TRBD1 (6 bases). The V and J ends lost 10 bases and 4 bases respectively, with 19 bases between them. Germline assignment: CDR1 MDHEN and CDR2 SYDVKM. This CDR3 spans 15 amino acids. CDR3 bases: TGTGCCACCCAGACCCCCCACAGGGCCACCGGGGAGCTGTTTTTT. It encodes CATQTPHRATGELFF.

The chain combines TRBV2 with TRBJ2-5; the match to TRBD2 covers 15 bases. Trimming removed 9 bases from V and 3 bases from J; junction bases left unmatched: 5. The CDR3 is 15 amino acids. CDR1 is SNHLY and CDR2 is FYNNEI in the germline V gene. The CDR3 bases are TGTGCCAGTGGGACTAGCGGGGGGCTCGAAGAGACCCAGTACTTC. This translates into CASGTSGGLEETQYF.

The genes are TRBV12-3 or TRBV12-4 and TRBJ2-7, with D perhaps matching TRBD1 (5 bases). V lost 6 bases and J 4 bases, leaving 10 bases between the germline ends. The CDR3 runs to 12 residues. The CDR3 sequence is CASSHSGYEQYF. CDR3 sequence (DNA): TGTGCCAGCAGCCACTCAGGGTACGAGCAGTACTTC.

This sequence joins TRBV28 and TRBJ2-6, with a possible D match to TRBD2 (6 bases). Deletions cut 3 bases from V and 0 bases from J, with 15 bases between. The germline V gene encodes CDR1 MDHEN and CDR2 SYDVKM. This CDR3 is 18 amino acids long. CDR3 in amino acids: CASSFVRGDFSGANVLTF. In DNA, the CDR3 is TGTGCCAGCAGTTTCGTGCGGGGTGATTTCTCTGGGGCCAACGTCCTGACTTTC. Together with reference TRBV28 and TRBJ2-6, the CDR3 gives the full variable domain: DVKVTQSSRYLVKRTGEKVFLECVQDMDHENMFWYRQDPGLGLRLIYFSYDVKMKEKGDIPEGYSVSREKKERFSLILESASTNQTSMYLCASSFVRGDFSGANVLTFGAGSRLTVL.

The chain carries TRBV6-1 and TRBJ2-3; the match to TRBD2 covers 11 bases. This CDR3 is 18 amino acids long. V shed 1 base, J shed 0 bases, and the junction held 6 bases outside the gene matches. Germline CDR1 is MNHNS and CDR2 is SASEGT. CDR3 DNA: TGTGCCAGCAGTGAAGGGCTAGCGGGAGGTGATAGCACAGATACGCAGTATTTT. Its protein product is CASSEGLAGGDSTDTQYF.

The chain carries TRBV7-9 and TRBJ2-2; D might be TRBD1 (5 bases). Trimming pared 2 bases from V and 7 bases from J, leaving 11 bases between. This CDR3 comprises 14 residues. Germline V CDR1 and CDR2: SEHNR, FQNEAQ (reference sequence). Here the CDR3 reads CASSLPGKGGELFF. In DNA form, the CDR3 reads TGTGCCAGCAGCTTACCAGGGAAGGGCGGGGAGCTGTTTTTT.

The J gene is TRBJ2-5, the V gene TRBV2; 10 bases map to TRBD1. Germline lookup yields CDR1 SNHLY and CDR2 FYNNEI. This CDR3 has 15 amino acids. Trimming cost V 6 bases and J 2 bases; bases outside gene matches: 6. CDR3 loop: CASSRDRGAQETQYF. The CDR3 bases are TGTGCCAGCAGCCGGGACAGGGGCGCACAAGAGACCCAGTACTTC.

This chain connects TRBV19 to TRBJ1-6; TRBD1 matches 7 bases. CDR3 length: 15 amino acids. The junction had 9 bases not matched to a gene; V was cut back by 9 bases and J by 4 bases. Germline lookup yields CDR1 LNHDA and CDR2 SQIVND (reference sequence). CDR3 nucleotides: TGTGCCAGCGCTACCGGGACAGCGTATAATTCACCCCTCCACTTT. Translated: CASATGTAYNSPLHF.